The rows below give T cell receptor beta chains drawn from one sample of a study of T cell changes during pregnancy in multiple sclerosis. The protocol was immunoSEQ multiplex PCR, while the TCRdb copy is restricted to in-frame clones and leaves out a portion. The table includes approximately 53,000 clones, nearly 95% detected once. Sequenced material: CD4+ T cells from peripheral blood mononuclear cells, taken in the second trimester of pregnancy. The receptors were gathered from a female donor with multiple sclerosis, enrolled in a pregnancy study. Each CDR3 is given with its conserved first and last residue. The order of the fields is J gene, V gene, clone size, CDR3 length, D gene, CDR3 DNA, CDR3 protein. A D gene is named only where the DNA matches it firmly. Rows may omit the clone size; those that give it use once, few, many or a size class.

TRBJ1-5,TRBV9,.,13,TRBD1,TGTGCCAGCAGCGTAGGGACAGGGGATCCCCAGCATTTT,CASSVGTGDPQHF
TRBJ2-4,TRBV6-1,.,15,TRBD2,TGTGCCAGCAGTGCGGGAGGGGCAGCCAAAAACATTCAGTACTTC,CASSAGGAAKNIQYF
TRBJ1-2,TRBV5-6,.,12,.,TGTGCCAGCAGCTTACCTATTGGTGGCTACACCTTC,CASSLPIGGYTF
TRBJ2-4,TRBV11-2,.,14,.,TGTGCCAGCACCCCGGGTGTAGCCAAAAACATTCAGTACTTC,CASTPGVAKNIQYF
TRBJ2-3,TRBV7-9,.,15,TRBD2,TGTGCCAGCAGCCCCCCCGTAGCGGGAGGAGATACGCAGTATTTT,CASSPPVAGGDTQYF
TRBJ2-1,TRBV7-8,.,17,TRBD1,TGTGCCAGCAGCTTAGAGCACAGGGGTTACTCCTACAATGAGCAGTTCTTC,CASSLEHRGYSYNEQFF
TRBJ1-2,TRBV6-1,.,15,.,TGTGCCAGCTCCTTACAGGAGGGAGTCGGATATGGCTACACCTTC,CASSLQEGVGYGYTF
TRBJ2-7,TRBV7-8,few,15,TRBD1,TGTGCCAGCAGCCAAGGGGGCCGACCTCGAGGGGAGCAGTACTTC,CASSQGGRPRGEQYF
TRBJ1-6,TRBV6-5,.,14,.,TGTGCCAGCAGAACCCAGACAGGTTATTCACCCCTCCACTTT,CASRTQTGYSPLHF
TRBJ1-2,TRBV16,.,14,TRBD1,TGTGCCAGCAGCCAAGGACAGGCCTTCTATGGCTACACCTTC,CASSQGQAFYGYTF
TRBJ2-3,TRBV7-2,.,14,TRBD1,TGTGCCAGCAGCTTAGAGGTCGTAGGGGGCACGCAGTATTTT,CASSLEVVGGTQYF
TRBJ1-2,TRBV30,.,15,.,TGTGCCTGGAGTGTATACGGGGGGATAGGGTATGGCTACACCTTC,CAWSVYGGIGYGYTF
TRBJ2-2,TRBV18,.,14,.,TGTGCCAGCTCACCGGGACTCTCCACCGGGGAGCTGTTTTTT,CASSPGLSTGELFF
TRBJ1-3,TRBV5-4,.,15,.,TGTGCCAGCAGCTTTGGGAGGGGCGCGGGAAACACCATATATTTT,CASSFGRGAGNTIYF
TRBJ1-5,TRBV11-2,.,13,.,TGTGCCAGCAGCACGGACAGAAATCAGCCCCAGCATTTT,CASSTDRNQPQHF
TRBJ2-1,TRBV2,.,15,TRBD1,TGTGCCAGCCACTTTCCGGGACAGGGTTTGGGTGAGCAGTTCTTC,CASHFPGQGLGEQFF
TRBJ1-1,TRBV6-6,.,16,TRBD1,TGTGCCAGCAGTTACCGACAGGGGGGAATGAACACTGAAGCTTTCTTT,CASSYRQGGMNTEAFF
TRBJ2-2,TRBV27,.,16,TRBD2,TGTGCCAGCAGTCGGAGTAGCGGGGGTGGAACCGGGGAGCTGTTTTTT,CASSRSSGGGTGELFF
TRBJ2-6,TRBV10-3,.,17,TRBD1,TGTGCCATCAGAAAGACAGGGGCCATCTCTGGGGCCAACGTCCTGACTTTC,CAIRKTGAISGANVLTF
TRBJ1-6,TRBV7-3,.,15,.,TGTGCCAGCAGCGCCGACGGGATCCTTGGTTCACCCCTCCACTTT,CASSADGILGSPLHF
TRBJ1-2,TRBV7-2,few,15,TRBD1,TGTGCCAGCAGCTCGAAGGGGACAGGGAACTATGGCTACACCTTC,CASSSKGTGNYGYTF
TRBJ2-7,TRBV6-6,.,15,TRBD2,TGTGCCAGCAGTCCCGGACTAGCGGGGTTCTACGAGCAGTACTTC,CASSPGLAGFYEQYF
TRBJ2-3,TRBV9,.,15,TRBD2,TGTGCCAGCAGCGTAGGAGCGGGAGGGGCAGATACGCAGTATTTT,CASSVGAGGADTQYF
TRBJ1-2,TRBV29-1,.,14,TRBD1,TGCAGCGTCGACGTCGGGACAGGGGCTACGGGCTACACCTTC,CSVDVGTGATGYTF
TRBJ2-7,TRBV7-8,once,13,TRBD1,TGTGCCAGCAGCACAGACAGGGGGTCAGAGCAGTACTTC,CASSTDRGSEQYF
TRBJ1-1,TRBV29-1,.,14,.,TGCAGCGTTGAAGATAGACAGAAATACACTGAAGCTTTCTTT,CSVEDRQKYTEAFF
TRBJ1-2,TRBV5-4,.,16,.,TGTGCCAGCAGCTTGGCTATTAGGGGGGGGGACTATGGCTACACCTTC,CASSLAIRGGDYGYTF